This T cell receptor (beta chain) was retrieved from a study of blood T cell repertoires in COVID-19. Participants, 18 to 89 years old, spanned approximately 25 US areas. Symptom resolution, clearance, or two negative PCRs marked the recovered donors of Cohort 3. The data were produced by immunoSEQ multiplex PCR, yet TCRdb's version contains in-frame clones alone and is incomplete. This sample has about 270,000 clones, with approximately 90% found just once. The sequenced sample consisted of PBMCs or T cells enriched from blood (not recorded which). This TCR was recovered from a woman in her late teens or twenties who had recovered from COVID-19.

The CDR3 here is CASGRDFGTDTQYF. For the CDR3, the DNA is TGTGCCAGCGGGCGGGACTTTGGCACAGATACGCAGTATTTT. This chain uses TRBV28 with TRBJ2-3; TRBD2 might be the D (6 bases). Looked up from germline, CDR1 is MDHEN and CDR2 is SYDVKM. This CDR3 is 14 amino acids long. V lost 8 bases, J lost 1 base, and 13 bases lay in between.